The TCR beta chain described here comes from a study of lymphopenia after photon versus proton radiotherapy. Comment on this clone: Antigen specificity is unknown.

The method was immunoSEQ multiplex PCR; TCRdb's version includes in-frame clones alone and lacks a portion of them. The top ten clones hold under 4% of a sample with approximately 30,000 clones, 80% to 85% of them seen once. In germline, CDR1 is MNHEY, CDR2 SMNVEV (reference sequence). The CDR3 contains 13 residues. Trimming cost V 3 bases and J 7 bases, with 10 bases left between them. Whole-study results and caveats: Proton therapy kept repertoires fairly stable, unlike photons, which gained effector/memory cells. A bigger post-nadir fall in TCR diversity correlated inversely with survival time in deceased patients. Only patients who died were analyzed for survival; proton advantage is unproven. After lymphocyte nadir, photon-treated repertoires showed oligoclonal expansion, especially CD8+ Temra.

The receptor's source is a woman aged 45-60 years with pancreatic cancer. The sequencing used peripheral blood, collected from a patient treated with photon-based radiotherapy. This rearrangement joins TRBV27 to TRBJ2-1; D is unclear. The CDR3 reads CASSLRSLNEQFF. In DNA form, the CDR3 reads TGTGCCAGCAGTTTGAGGAGCTTGAATGAGCAGTTCTTC.